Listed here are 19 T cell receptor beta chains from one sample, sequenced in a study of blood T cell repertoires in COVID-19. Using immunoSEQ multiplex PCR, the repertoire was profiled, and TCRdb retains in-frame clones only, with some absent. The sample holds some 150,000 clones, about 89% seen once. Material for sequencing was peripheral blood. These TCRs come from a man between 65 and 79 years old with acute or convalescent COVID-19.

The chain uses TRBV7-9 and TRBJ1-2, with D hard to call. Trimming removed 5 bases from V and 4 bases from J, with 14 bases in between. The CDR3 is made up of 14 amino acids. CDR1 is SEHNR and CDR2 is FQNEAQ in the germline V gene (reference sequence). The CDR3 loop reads CASSLPGGFYGYTF. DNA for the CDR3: TGTGCCAGCAGCCTACCAGGAGGGTTCTATGGCTACACCTTC.

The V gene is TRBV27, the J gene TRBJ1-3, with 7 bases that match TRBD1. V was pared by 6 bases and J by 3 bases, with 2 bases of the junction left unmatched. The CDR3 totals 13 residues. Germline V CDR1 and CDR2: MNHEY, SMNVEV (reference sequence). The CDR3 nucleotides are TGTGCCAGCAGAGGGGGCCGTGGAAACACCATATATTTT. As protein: CASRGGRGNTIYF.

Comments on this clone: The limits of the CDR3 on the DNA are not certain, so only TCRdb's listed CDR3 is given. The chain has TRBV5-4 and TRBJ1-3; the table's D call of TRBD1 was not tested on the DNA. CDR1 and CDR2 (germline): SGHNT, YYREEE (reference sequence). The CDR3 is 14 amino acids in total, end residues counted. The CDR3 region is CASSFWGFGTGPTF.

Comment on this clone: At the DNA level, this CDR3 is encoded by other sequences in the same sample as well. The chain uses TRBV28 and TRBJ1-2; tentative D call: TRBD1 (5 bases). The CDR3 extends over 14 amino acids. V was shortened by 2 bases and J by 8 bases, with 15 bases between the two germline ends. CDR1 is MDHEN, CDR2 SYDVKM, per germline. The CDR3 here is CASSLPGAAGGYTF. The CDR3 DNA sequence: TGTGCCAGCAGTTTACCCGGGGCCGCGGGGGGCTACACCTTC.

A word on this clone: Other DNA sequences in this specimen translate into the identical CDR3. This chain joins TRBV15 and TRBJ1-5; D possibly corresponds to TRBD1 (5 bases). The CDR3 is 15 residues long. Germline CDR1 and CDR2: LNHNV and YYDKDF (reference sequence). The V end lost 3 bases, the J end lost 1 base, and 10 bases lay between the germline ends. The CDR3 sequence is CATSRGQGSNQPQHF. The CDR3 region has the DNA TGTGCCACCAGCAGGGGGCAGGGAAGCAATCAGCCCCAGCATTTT. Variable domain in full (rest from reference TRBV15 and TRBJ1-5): DAMVIQNPRYQVTQFGKPVTLSCSQTLNHNVMYWYQQKSSQAPKLLFHYYDKDFNNEADTPDNFQSRRPNTSFCFLDIRSPGLGDTAMYLCATSRGQGSNQPQHFGDGTRLSIL.

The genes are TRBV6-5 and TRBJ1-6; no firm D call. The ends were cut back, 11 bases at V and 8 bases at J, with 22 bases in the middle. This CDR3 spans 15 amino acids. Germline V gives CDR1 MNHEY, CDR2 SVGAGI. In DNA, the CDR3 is TGTGCCGCGGGCGCGGACTATATAATGGATTCACCCCTCCACTTT. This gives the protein CAAGADYIMDSPLHF.

The CDR3 nucleotides read TGTGCCAGCAGCCAGCGGGGCTCCGGGGAGCTGTTTTTT. Its translation is CASSQRGSGELFF. The rearrangement joins TRBV5-6 to TRBJ2-2, with TRBD2 matching 7 bases. CDR1 is SGHDT and CDR2 is YYEEEE in the germline V gene. The CDR3 loop spans 13 amino acids. Trimming took 4 bases from V and 6 from J; bases not matched to a gene: 3.

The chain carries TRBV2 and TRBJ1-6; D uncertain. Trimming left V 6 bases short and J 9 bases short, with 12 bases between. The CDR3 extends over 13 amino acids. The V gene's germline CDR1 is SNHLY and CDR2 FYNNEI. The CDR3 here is CASSAQRRSPLHF. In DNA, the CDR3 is TGTGCCAGCAGCGCCCAGCGGCGTTCACCCCTCCACTTT.

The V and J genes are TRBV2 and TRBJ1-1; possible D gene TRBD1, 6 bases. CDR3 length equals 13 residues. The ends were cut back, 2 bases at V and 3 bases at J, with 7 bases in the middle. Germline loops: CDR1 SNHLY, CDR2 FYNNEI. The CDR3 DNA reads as TGTGCCAGCAGTGAACAGGGGTACACTGAAGCTTTCTTT. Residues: CASSEQGYTEAFF.

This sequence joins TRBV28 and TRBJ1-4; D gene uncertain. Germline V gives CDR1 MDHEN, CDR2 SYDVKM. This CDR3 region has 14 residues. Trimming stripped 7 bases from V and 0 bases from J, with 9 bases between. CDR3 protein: CASISGATNEKLFF. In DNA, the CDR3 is TGTGCCAGCATCTCCGGGGCAACTAATGAAAAACTGTTTTTT.

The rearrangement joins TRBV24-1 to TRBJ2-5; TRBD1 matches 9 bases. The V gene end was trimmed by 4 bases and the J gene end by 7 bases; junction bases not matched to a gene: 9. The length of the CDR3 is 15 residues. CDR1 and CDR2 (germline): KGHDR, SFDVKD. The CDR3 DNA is TGTGCCACCAGTGACCCCGGGACAGGGAGGTTGACCCAGTACTTC. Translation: CATSDPGTGRLTQYF.

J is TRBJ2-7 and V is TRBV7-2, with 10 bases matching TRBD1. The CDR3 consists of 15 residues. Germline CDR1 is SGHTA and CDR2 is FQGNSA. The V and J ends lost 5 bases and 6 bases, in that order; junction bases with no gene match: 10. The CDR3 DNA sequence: TGTGCCAGCAGCCGCCAGGGACAGGGGACCGGCGAGCAGTACTTC. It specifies CASSRQGQGTGEQYF. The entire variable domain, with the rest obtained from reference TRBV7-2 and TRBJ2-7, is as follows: GAGVSQSPSNKVTEKGKDVELRCDPISGHTALYWYRQSLGQGLEFLIYFQGNSAPDKSGLPSDRFSAERTGGSVSTLTIQRTQQEDSAVYLCASSRQGQGTGEQYFGPGTRLTVT.

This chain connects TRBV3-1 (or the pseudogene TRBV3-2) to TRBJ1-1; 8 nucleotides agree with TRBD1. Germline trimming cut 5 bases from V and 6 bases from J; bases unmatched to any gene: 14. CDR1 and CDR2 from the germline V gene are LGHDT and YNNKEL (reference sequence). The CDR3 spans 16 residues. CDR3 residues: CASSYYAGGQIAEAFF. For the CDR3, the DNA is TGTGCCAGCAGCTATTATGCAGGGGGCCAGATTGCTGAAGCTTTCTTT.

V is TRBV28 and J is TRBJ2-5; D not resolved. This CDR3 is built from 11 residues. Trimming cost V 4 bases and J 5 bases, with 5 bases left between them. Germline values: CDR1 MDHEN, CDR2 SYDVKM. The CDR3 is CASSSTETQYF. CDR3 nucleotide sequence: TGTGCCAGCAGTTCGACTGAGACCCAGTACTTC.

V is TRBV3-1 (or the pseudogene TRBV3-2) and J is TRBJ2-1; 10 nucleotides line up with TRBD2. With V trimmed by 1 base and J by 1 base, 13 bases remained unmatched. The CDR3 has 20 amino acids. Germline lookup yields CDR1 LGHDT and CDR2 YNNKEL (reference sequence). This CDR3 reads CASSQVSGRATAGSYNEQFF. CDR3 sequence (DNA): TGTGCCAGCAGCCAAGTAAGCGGGAGGGCCACTGCCGGATCCTACAATGAGCAGTTCTTC.

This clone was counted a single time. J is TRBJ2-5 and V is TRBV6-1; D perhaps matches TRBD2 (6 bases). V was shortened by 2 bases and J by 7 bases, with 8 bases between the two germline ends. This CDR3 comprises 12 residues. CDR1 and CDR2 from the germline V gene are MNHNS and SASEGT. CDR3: CASSERGMTQYF. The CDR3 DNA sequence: TGTGCCAGCAGTGAACGGGGGATGACCCAGTACTTC.

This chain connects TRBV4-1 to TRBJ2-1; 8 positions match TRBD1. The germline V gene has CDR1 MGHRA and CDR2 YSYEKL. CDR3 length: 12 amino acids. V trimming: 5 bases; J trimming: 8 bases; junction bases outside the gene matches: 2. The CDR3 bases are TGCGCCAGCAGCGTCAGGGGGCATGAGCAGTTCTTC. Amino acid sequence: CASSVRGHEQFF.

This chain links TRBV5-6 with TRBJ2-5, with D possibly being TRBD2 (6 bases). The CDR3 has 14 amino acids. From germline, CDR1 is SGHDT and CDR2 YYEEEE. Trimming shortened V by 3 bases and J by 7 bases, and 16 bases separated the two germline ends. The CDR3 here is CASSSGTAVRTQYF. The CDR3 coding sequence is TGTGCCAGCAGCTCCGGGACTGCCGTCCGGACCCAGTACTTC.

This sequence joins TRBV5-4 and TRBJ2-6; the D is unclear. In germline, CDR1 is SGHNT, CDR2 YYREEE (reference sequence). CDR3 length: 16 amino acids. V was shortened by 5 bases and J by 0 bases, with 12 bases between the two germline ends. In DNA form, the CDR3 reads TGTGCCAGCAGTCCCGGCGGAAACTCTGGGGCCAACGTCCTGACTTTC. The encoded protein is CASSPGGNSGANVLTF.